These 13 T cell receptor beta chains came from one sample sequenced in a study of T cell responses to AZD1222 COVID-19 vaccine. Sequenced by immunoSEQ multiplex PCR; TCRdb stores in-frame clones only, minus some. The sample lists under 200,000 clones; approximately 92% were seen once. Sequencing used peripheral blood, obtained 28 days after the second dose of the MenACWY control vaccine. These receptor sequences come from an adult who received the MenACWY meningococcal vaccine as a control.

J is TRBJ2-3 and V is TRBV2; D is perhaps TRBD1 (6 bases). CDR1 is SNHLY, CDR2 FYNNEI, per germline. The CDR3 spans 17 residues. Trimming cost V 7 bases and J 4 bases, with 24 bases left between them. As DNA, the CDR3 is TGTGCCAGCAAGCCGGTTACCCGGACAGTCCTCGCAGATACGCAGTATTTT. It encodes CASKPVTRTVLADTQYF.

The rearrangement joins TRBV27 to TRBJ1-1; a possible D gene is TRBD1 (6 bases). The V end lost 5 bases, the J end lost 3 bases, and 13 bases lay between the germline ends. The CDR3 is made up of 14 amino acids. CDR1 and CDR2 (germline): MNHEY, SMNVEV (reference sequence). The DNA for the CDR3 is TGTGCCAGCAGTCCGGGACATCGGGACACTGAAGCTTTCTTT. Amino acid sequence: CASSPGHRDTEAFF.

The V and J genes are TRBV18 and TRBJ1-5; no reliable D call. CDR3 size: 14 residues. Germline loops: CDR1 KGHSH, CDR2 LQKENI. Trimming removed 5 bases from V and 0 bases from J, with 8 bases in between. The CDR3 reads CASSADGSNQPQHF. CDR3 nucleotide sequence: TGTGCCAGCTCAGCGGACGGTAGCAATCAGCCCCAGCATTTT.

J is TRBJ2-1 and V is TRBV23-1; 8 bases are a match to TRBD2. TRBV23-1 is an ORF, with its function uncertain. The CDR3 spans 13 residues. The V gene end was trimmed by 8 bases and the J gene end by 3 bases; junction bases not matched to a gene: 3. CDR3 nucleotides: TGCGCCAGCGGACTAGCAGTCTACAATGAGCAGTTCTTC. Protein: CASGLAVYNEQFF.

This chain joins TRBV5-6 and TRBJ2-2, with 11 bases matching TRBD1. CDR3 length equals 15 residues. The J segment lost 5 bases and the V segment lost 3 bases, leaving 3 bases of the junction unmatched. The V gene's germline CDR1 is SGHDT and CDR2 YYEEEE. As DNA, the CDR3 is TGTGCCAGCAGCTGGGGGACAGGGGGAACCGGGGAGCTGTTTTTT. Its translation is CASSWGTGGTGELFF.

CDR3 DNA sequence: TGTGCCAGCAGCTTAGAGAAAATGTACGAGCAGTACTTC. It translates to CASSLEKMYEQYF. V usage is TRBV7-2 and J usage is TRBJ2-7; D is unclear. CDR1 is SGHTA and CDR2 is FQGNSA in the germline V gene. The V end lost 1 base, the J end lost 4 bases, and 8 bases lay between the germline ends. The length of the CDR3 is 13 residues.

This chain joins TRBV27 and TRBJ2-3; weak D call: TRBD2 (5 bases). The germline V gene has CDR1 MNHEY and CDR2 SMNVEV (reference sequence). The V end lost 3 bases, the J end lost 0 bases, and 10 bases lay between the germline ends. CDR3 size: 15 residues. The CDR3 nucleotides read TGTGCCAGCAGTTTCTGGCGGGCTAGCACAGATACGCAGTATTTT. This sequence encodes CASSFWRASTDTQYF.

This rearrangement joins TRBV10-3 to TRBJ2-7, with D uncertain. Germline CDR1 is ENHRY and CDR2 is SYGVKD. The CDR3 runs 13 residues. V was clipped by 5 bases and J by 2 bases, with 10 bases between them. The CDR3 sequence: CAISPLGTYEQYF. The CDR3 bases are TGTGCCATCAGTCCTCTGGGGACCTACGAGCAGTACTTC.

The rearrangement links TRBV5-1 to TRBJ1-6; the match to TRBD1 covers 7 bases. Per the germline V gene, CDR1 is SGHRS and CDR2 is YFSETQ. V gave up 0 bases and J gave up 6 bases; unmatched junction bases: 12. The CDR3 is 18 amino acids. The CDR3 DNA is TGCGCCAGCAGCTTGGGAGTTTGGGGACAGAAACTTAATTCACCCCTCCACTTT. Encoded protein: CASSLGVWGQKLNSPLHF.

This CDR3 is CASSLAGTDSNQPQHF. The DNA for the CDR3 is TGTGCCAGTAGTCTCGCCGGGACAGATAGCAATCAGCCCCAGCATTTT. The chain combines TRBV19 with TRBJ1-5, with 7 bases identical to TRBD1. The V segment lost 5 bases and the J segment 0 bases; nucleotides outside the gene matches: 7. Germline V gene sequence: CDR1 LNHDA, CDR2 SQIVND (reference sequence). CDR3 length: 16 residues.

The genes are TRBV3-1 (or the pseudogene TRBV3-2) and TRBJ2-7; D is ambiguous. V lost 5 bases and J 0 bases, leaving 8 bases between the germline ends. Germline V lookup: CDR1 LGHDT, CDR2 YNNKEL (reference sequence). The CDR3 totals 13 residues. The CDR3 region is CASSRQFSYEQYF. CDR3 in DNA: TGTGCCAGCAGCAGGCAGTTCTCCTACGAGCAGTACTTC.

The V gene is TRBV10-3, the J gene TRBJ1-1; 7 bases agree with TRBD1. The V gene end was trimmed by 10 bases and the J gene end by 1 base; junction bases not matched to a gene: 12. This CDR3 is built from 15 residues. From germline, CDR1 is ENHRY and CDR2 SYGVKD. CDR3 sequence (DNA): TGTGCCACTAGAAGAGCGGGACAGAGGAACACTGAAGCTTTCTTT. Protein: CATRRAGQRNTEAFF.

This chain joins TRBV5-5 and TRBJ1-4, with 10 bases lining up with TRBD1. The CDR3 has 14 residues. Looked up from germline, CDR1 is SGHKS and CDR2 is YYEKEE (reference sequence). V lost 0 bases and J lost 7; bases outside the gene matches: 0. This CDR3 reads CASSLGTGGEKLFF. The CDR3 DNA reads as TGTGCCAGCAGCTTGGGGACAGGGGGTGAAAAACTGTTTTTT. The variable domain in full, with the rest retrieved from reference TRBV5-5 and TRBJ1-4, is DAGVTQSPTHLIKTRGQQVTLRCSPISGHKSVSWYQQVLGQGPQFIFQYYEKEERGRGNFPDRFSARQFPNYSSELNVNALLLGDSALYLCASSLGTGGEKLFFGSGTQLSVL.